In its sample, the clone carrying this TCR beta chain was seen a few times. This record belongs to a study of cytomegalovirus exposure and HLA in healthy donors. The PCR was carried out with 60 Vbeta primers and 13 Jbeta primers. Using immunoSEQ multiplex PCR, the repertoire was profiled, and TCRdb retains in-frame clones only, with some absent. The table records approximately 200,000 clones, around 85% of them present only once. The germline V gene encodes CDR1 MNHEY and CDR2 SVGAGI. V shed 7 bases and J 7 bases; nucleotides not matched to a gene: 7. The CDR3 spans 13 residues. The sample taken for sequencing was PBMCs. The receptor comes from a woman aged 50 to 65 in good health and CMV-seronegative. The chain links TRBV6-5 to TRBJ2-4, with 7 positions matching TRBD1. The CDR3 DNA is TGTGCCAGCACCCGTGACAGGGTCAACATTCAGTACTTC. This gives the protein CASTRDRVNIQYF.